This TCR beta chain was recorded in a study of T-cell reconstitution after alpha-beta-depleted transplantation in children. As it was prepared, the TCRbeta library received unique molecular identifiers. TCRdb fed the PCR reads into MiXCR, producing one record per CDR3 protein. The sample has about 500,000 distinct CDR3 sequences, over 10% seen once. The J segment lost 3 bases and the V segment lost 5 bases, leaving 8 bases of the junction unmatched. The CDR3 loop spans 16 amino acids. The V gene's germline CDR1 is SGHNT and CDR2 YENEEA. The V gene is TRBV11-3, the J gene TRBJ1-1; 11 nucleotides match TRBD1. The sequenced sample was PBMCs, mostly from graft donor cells, obtained 180 days after TCRalphabeta/CD19-depleted stem cell transplant. The source of this sequence is a female patient aged 2-15 years who had a stem cell transplant for aplastic anemia, so the T cells may come from the graft donor. CDR3 coding DNA: TGTGCCAGCAGCCCAAGGACAGGGGGCGCGGACACTGAAGCTTTCTTT. Its protein product is CASSPRTGGADTEAFF.